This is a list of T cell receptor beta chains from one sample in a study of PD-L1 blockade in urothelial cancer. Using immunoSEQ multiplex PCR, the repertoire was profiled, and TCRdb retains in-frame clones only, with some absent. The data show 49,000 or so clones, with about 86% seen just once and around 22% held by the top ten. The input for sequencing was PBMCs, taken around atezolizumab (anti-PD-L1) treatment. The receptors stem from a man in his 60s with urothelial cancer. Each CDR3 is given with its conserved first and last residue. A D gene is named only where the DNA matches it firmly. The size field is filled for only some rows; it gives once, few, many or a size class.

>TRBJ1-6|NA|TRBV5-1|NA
CASSPSDQGNSPLHF
TGCGCCAGCAGCCCGTCGGACCAGGGTAATTCACCCCTCCACTTT
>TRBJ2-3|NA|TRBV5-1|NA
CASSPDERRSTDTQYF
TGCGCCAGCAGCCCCGATGAGAGGAGGAGCACAGATACGCAGTATTTT
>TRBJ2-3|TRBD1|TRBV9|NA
CASSPGTVGTDTQYF
TGTGCCAGCAGCCCCGGGACAGTCGGCACAGATACGCAGTATTTT
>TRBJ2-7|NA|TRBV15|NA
CATSRESTGTHYDEQYF
TGTGCCACCAGCAGAGAGTCCACCGGGACACATTATGACGAGCAGTACTTC
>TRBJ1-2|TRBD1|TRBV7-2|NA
CASSSSTGVVSRDGYTF
TGTGCCAGCAGCTCTTCGACAGGGGTTGTGTCTCGGGATGGCTACACCTTC
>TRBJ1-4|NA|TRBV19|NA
CASSIASTNEKLFF
TGTGCCAGTAGTATTGCCAGTACTAATGAAAAACTGTTTTTT
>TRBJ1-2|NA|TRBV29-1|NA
CSVIGGRGYTF
TGCAGCGTTATAGGGGGACGGGGCTACACCTTC
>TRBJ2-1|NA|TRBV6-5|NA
CASRRQDTGEQFF
TGTGCCAGCAGACGACAGGACACGGGTGAGCAGTTCTTC
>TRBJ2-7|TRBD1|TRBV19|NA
CASSDRDRGRHEQYF
TGTGCCAGTAGTGACCGGGACAGGGGTCGGCACGAGCAGTACTTC
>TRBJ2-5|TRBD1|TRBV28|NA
CASSVDRGQETQYF
TGTGCCAGCAGTGTCGACAGGGGGCAAGAGACCCAGTACTTC
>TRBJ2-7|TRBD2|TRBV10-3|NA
CAISDPAGVSYEQYF
TGTGCCATCAGTGATCCAGCGGGAGTCTCATACGAGCAGTACTTC
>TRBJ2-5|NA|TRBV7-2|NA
CASSQNAGVGETQYF
TGTGCCAGCAGCCAAAACGCAGGGGTTGGAGAGACCCAGTACTTC
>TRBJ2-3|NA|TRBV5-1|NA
CASSPGDGAEDTQYF
TGCGCCAGCAGCCCGGGGGATGGGGCGGAAGATACGCAGTATTTT
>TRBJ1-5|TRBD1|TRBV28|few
CASRLTGGNQPQHF
TGTGCCAGCAGGTTGACAGGGGGGAATCAGCCCCAGCATTTT
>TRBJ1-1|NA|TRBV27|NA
CASRGSGIEAFF
TGTGCCAGCAGGGGCAGCGGGATTGAAGCTTTCTTT
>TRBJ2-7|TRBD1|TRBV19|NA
CAGGQGRYEQYF
TGTGCCGGAGGACAGGGTCGGTACGAGCAGTACTTC
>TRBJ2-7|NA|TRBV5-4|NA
CASRNWWEGAYEQYF
TGTGCCAGCAGGAATTGGTGGGAGGGGGCCTACGAGCAGTACTTC
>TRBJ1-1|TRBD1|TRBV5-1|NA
CASRNRGMNTEAFF
TGCGCCAGCAGGAACAGGGGGATGAACACTGAAGCTTTCTTT
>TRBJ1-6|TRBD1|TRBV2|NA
CASKGTASSPLHF
TGTGCCAGCAAGGGGACAGCCTCTTCACCCCTCCACTTT
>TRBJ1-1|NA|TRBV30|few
CAWGGISNTEAFF
TGTGCCTGGGGAGGGATTTCTAACACTGAAGCTTTCTTT
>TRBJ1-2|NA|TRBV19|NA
CASTANGRNYGYTF
TGTGCCAGTACCGCAAACGGTCGAAACTATGGCTACACCTTC
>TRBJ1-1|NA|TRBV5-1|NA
CASSSQGTTEAFF
TGCGCCAGCAGTTCACAGGGAACCACTGAAGCTTTCTTT
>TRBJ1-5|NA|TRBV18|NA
CASSPNEGGNQPQHF
TGTGCCAGCTCACCGAACGAGGGGGGCAATCAGCCCCAGCATTTT
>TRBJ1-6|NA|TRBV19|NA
CASSSQSSYNSPLHF
TGTGCCAGTTCGTCACAGAGCTCCTATAATTCACCCCTCCACTTT
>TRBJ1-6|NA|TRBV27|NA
CASSLKAYNSPLHF
TGTGCCAGCAGTTTAAAAGCGTATAATTCACCCCTCCACTTT
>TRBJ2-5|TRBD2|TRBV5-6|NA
CASSPGGGEETQYF
TGTGCCAGCAGCCCCGGTGGGGGGGAAGAGACCCAGTACTTC
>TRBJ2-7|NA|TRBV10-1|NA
CASSSGTAGTFWEQYF
TGCGCCAGCAGTTCAGGCACCGCCGGGACTTTCTGGGAGCAGTACTTC
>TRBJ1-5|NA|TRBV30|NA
CALATASNQPQHF
TGTGCCTTGGCGACAGCCAGCAATCAGCCCCAGCATTTT
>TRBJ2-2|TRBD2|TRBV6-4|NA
CASKASGYTGELFF
TGTGCCAGCAAGGCTAGCGGTTACACCGGGGAGCTGTTTTTT
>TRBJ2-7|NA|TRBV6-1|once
CASSVLVGARYEQYF
TGTGCCAGCAGTGTGTTGGTGGGGGCGCGTTACGAGCAGTACTTC
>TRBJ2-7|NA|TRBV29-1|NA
CSVARRDEQYF
TGCAGCGTTGCTCGTCGGGACGAGCAGTACTTC